Below are 27 T cell receptor beta chains sequenced from a single sample in a study of healthy donors' naive CD4 and CD8 T cells. Each TCR library used 500 ng of total RNA and a linear amplification protocol. Via MiXCR, TCRdb re-called the reads, giving one row per CDR3 protein. This table holds about 200,000 distinct CDR3 sequences, 65% to 80% found once. The sequencing sample was made of naive CD4+ and CD8+ T cells sorted from blood, pooled from several donors. These receptors originate from a pool of human donors in good health; the sample pools cells from several healthy donors.

The chain recombines TRBV19 with TRBJ2-2, with TRBD1 as a possible D gene (5 bases). The CDR3 contains 13 residues. Trimming took 11 bases from V and 0 from J, leaving 10 bases between them. Germline CDR1 reads LNHDA; CDR2 reads SQIVND (reference sequence). The CDR3 coding sequence is TGTGCCGGGGCCGATCCGAACACCGGGGAGCTGTTTTTT. This sequence encodes CAGADPNTGELFF.

This clonotype turned up a few times. The chain is built from TRBV20-1 and TRBJ2-1, with D possibly being TRBD1 or TRBD2 (5 bases each). V was clipped by 3 bases and J by 10 bases, with 19 bases between them. The CDR3 covers 14 residues. CDR1 is DFQATT and CDR2 is SNEGSKA in the germline V gene (reference sequence). CDR3 DNA sequence: TGCAGTGCTAGCCGGGACGCGGCTGGCGTAGAGCAGTTCTTC. It translates to CSASRDAAGVEQFF.

V is TRBV5-1 and J is TRBJ2-1, with 7 bases aligning to TRBD2. Germline CDR1 is SGHRS and CDR2 is YFSETQ. J gave up 5 bases and V 10 bases, and 15 bases lay outside the gene matches. The CDR3 loop spans 15 amino acids. CDR3 residues: CAAAGGASGDNEQFF. The CDR3, as DNA: TGCGCCGCCGCCGGAGGGGCTAGCGGCGACAATGAGCAGTTCTTC.

This clonotype was seen only once. The chain joins TRBV6-2 or TRBV6-3 to TRBJ1-1; 7 bases match TRBD1. Germline trimming cut 0 bases from V and 1 base from J; bases unmatched to any gene: 11. Germline loops: CDR1 MNHEY, CDR2 SVGEGT. This CDR3 is 18 amino acids long. CDR3 loop: CASSYSTAGQPENTEAFF. CDR3 DNA sequence: TGTGCCAGCAGTTACTCGACTGCGGGACAGCCAGAGAACACTGAAGCTTTCTTT.

Of note for this clonotype: At one end, the junction sequence differs from germline, possibly due to a read error. This chain uses TRBV4-3 with TRBJ2-1; weak D call: TRBD1 (6 bases). The V gene's germline CDR1 is LGHNA and CDR2 YSLEER. This CDR3 contains 14 residues. The CDR3 reads CASSSSGHHNEQFF. The DNA for the CDR3 is TGTGCCAGCAGCTCGTCGGGACACCACAATGAGCAGTTCTTC.

The count of this clonotype is one. V usage is TRBV6-5 and J usage is TRBJ2-7, with no clear D. The germline gives CDR1 MNHEY, CDR2 SVGAGI. V was trimmed by 6 bases and J by 3 bases, leaving 15 bases between them. The CDR3 has 14 amino acids. This CDR3 reads CASRVRWGVYEQYF. DNA for the CDR3: TGTGCCAGCAGGGTAAGATGGGGTGTCTACGAGCAGTACTTC.

This clonotype was found a few times. The chain couples TRBV29-1 to TRBJ2-5; TRBD1 aligns across 7 bases. This CDR3 is built from 12 residues. Germline CDR1 SQVTM, CDR2 ANQGSEA. V trimming: 7 bases; J trimming: 3 bases; junction bases outside the gene matches: 5. The CDR3 loop reads CSGCTGEETQYF. The CDR3 DNA reads as TGCAGCGGGTGTACAGGGGAAGAGACCCAGTACTTC.

This rearrangement joins TRBV29-1 to TRBJ2-4; D may be TRBD2 (6 bases). Germline V gene sequence: CDR1 SQVTM, CDR2 ANQGSEA. V lost 6 bases to trimming and J lost 8 bases, with 8 bases between them. The CDR3 loop spans 10 amino acids. DNA of the CDR3: TGCAGCGTCCCGGGGGACATTCAGTACTTC. It specifies CSVPGDIQYF.

The V and J genes are TRBV6-2 or TRBV6-3 and TRBJ2-7; D remains ambiguous. The CDR3 sequence is 14 residues long. Trimming took off 0 bases at V and 7 bases at J, with 13 bases between the two ends. Germline values: CDR1 MNHEY, CDR2 SVGEGT. Here the CDR3 DNA reads TGTGCCAGCAGTTACTCTTCCCGCTCGGGTGAGCAGTACGTC. It codes for CASSYSSRSGEQYV.

The chain links TRBV29-1 to TRBJ2-2; the D gene could be TRBD1 or TRBD2 (5 bases each). Deletions cut 3 bases from V and 4 bases from J, with 9 bases between. Germline CDR1 SQVTM, CDR2 ANQGSEA. The CDR3 spans 13 residues. CDR3 sequence (DNA): TGCAGCGTTGAGGTCGGGACCACCGGGGAGCTGTTTTTT. Protein: CSVEVGTTGELFF.

This clonotype appeared a few times. The chain carries TRBV27 and TRBJ2-7; D gene uncertain. The CDR3 runs to 16 residues. The germline gives CDR1 MNHEY, CDR2 SMNVEV (reference sequence). The V end was cut by 3 bases, the J end by 1 base, with 16 bases between. This chain's CDR3 is CASSFRNPIISYEQYF. The CDR3 nucleotides read TGTGCCAGCAGTTTCCGGAACCCGATCATTTCCTACGAGCAGTACTTC.

The genes are TRBV7-8 and TRBJ1-5; D perhaps matches TRBD1 (6 bases). There are 14 residues in the CDR3. Trimming left V 4 bases short and J 0 bases short, with 7 bases between. CDR1 and CDR2 (germline): SGHVS, FQNEAQ. The DNA of the CDR3 is TGTGCCAGCAGCTGGACAGATAGCAATCAGCCCCAGCATTTT. Its protein is CASSWTDSNQPQHF.

This clonotype came up a few times. The chain recombines TRBV30 with TRBJ2-2, with D perhaps TRBD2 (6 bases). V lost 3 bases to trimming and J lost 1 base, with 15 bases between them. This CDR3 has 16 residues. The germline V gene has CDR1 GTSNPN and CDR2 SVGIG (reference sequence). CDR3 DNA: TGTGCCTGGAGAAAAGGCGGGGCGTTGAACACCGGGGAGCTGTTTTTT. Translating gives CAWRKGGALNTGELFF.

A few counts support this clonotype. This chain uses TRBV6-5 with TRBJ2-7; TRBD1 matches at 10 bases. V was clipped by 1 base and J by 5 bases; unmatched bases: 2. From germline, CDR1 is MNHEY and CDR2 SVGAGI. The CDR3 has 14 residues. In DNA form, the CDR3 reads TGTGCCAGCAGTTACTTCGGGACAGGGGACGAGCAGTACTTC. Translation gives CASSYFGTGDEQYF.

V and J are TRBV7-9 and TRBJ2-3, with D perhaps matching TRBD1 (5 bases). V lost 2 bases and J 3 bases, leaving 12 bases between the germline ends. Germline-derived CDR1 and CDR2 are SEHNR and FQNEAQ (reference sequence). The CDR3 has 15 residues. CDR3 nucleotides: TGTGCCAGCAGCTTAAGTAGCAGGGTAACAGATACGCAGTATTTT. This encodes CASSLSSRVTDTQYF.

V is TRBV5-4 and J is TRBJ2-1; 8 bases match TRBD1. Germline CDR1 SGHNT, CDR2 YYREEE (reference sequence). The CDR3 spans 13 residues. V lost 4 bases, J lost 7 bases, and 4 bases stayed unmatched. CDR3 coding DNA: TGTGCCAGCAGCAACGACAGGGGAAATGAGCAGTTCTTC. This translates into CASSNDRGNEQFF.

The DNA of the CDR3 is TGTGCCAGCAGTCAACGACACGGGGAGACCCAGTACTTC. Protein: CASSQRHGETQYF. This chain uses TRBV27 with TRBJ2-5; D unresolved. The CDR3 runs 13 residues. V shed 5 bases and J shed 5 bases, with 12 bases lying between them. From germline, CDR1 is MNHEY and CDR2 SMNVEV (reference sequence).

CDR3 region: CASSSGQGAGYTF. DNA of the CDR3: TGTGCCAGCAGCTCGGGACAGGGGGCTGGCTACACCTTC. The chain uses TRBV12-3 or TRBV12-4 and TRBJ1-2; 12 nucleotides line up with TRBD1. The J segment lost 7 bases and the V segment lost 6 bases, leaving 3 bases of the junction unmatched. The CDR3 contains 13 residues.

The chain has TRBV29-1 and TRBJ2-1; 10 nucleotides line up with TRBD2. The CDR3 runs 14 residues. Per germline, CDR1 SQVTM and CDR2 ANQGSEA. V gave up 0 bases and J gave up 5 bases; unmatched junction bases: 1. The CDR3, as DNA: TGCAGCGTTGAAGAGCTAGCGGGAGACAATGAGCAGTTCTTC. The encoded protein is CSVEELAGDNEQFF.

The chain carries TRBV27 and TRBJ2-3, with TRBD2 matching over 13 bases. Per the germline V gene, CDR1 is MNHEY and CDR2 is SMNVEV (reference sequence). V dropped 3 bases and J dropped 4; count of bases not matched to a gene: 4. This CDR3 region has 16 residues. Written as DNA, the CDR3 is TGTGCCAGCAGTTTGGGACTAGCGGGGAATGCAGATACGCAGTATTTT. Translated, it gives CASSLGLAGNADTQYF.

The J gene is TRBJ2-7, the V gene TRBV11-1; 11 bases are shared with TRBD1. Per the germline V gene, CDR1 is SGHAT and CDR2 is FQDESV (reference sequence). Unmatched junction bases numbered 5, after V lost 4 bases and J lost 3 bases. The CDR3 extends over 15 amino acids. This chain's CDR3 is CASSSPGQGDYEQYF. The CDR3 nucleotides read TGTGCCAGCAGCTCTCCGGGACAGGGGGACTACGAGCAGTACTTC. Filled out from reference TRBV11-1 and TRBJ2-7, the complete variable domain reads EAEVAQSPRYKITEKSQAVAFWCDPISGHATLYWYRQILGQGPELLVQFQDESVVDDSQLPKDRFSAERLKGVDSTLKIQPAELGDSAMYLCASSSPGQGDYEQYFGPGTRLTVT.

CDR3 loop: CASSSQGVANSPLHF. The CDR3 bases are TGTGCCAGCAGTTCACAGGGGGTAGCAAATTCACCCCTCCACTTT. J is TRBJ1-6 and V is TRBV6-5, with 8 positions matching TRBD1. This CDR3 contains 15 residues. Germline-derived CDR1 and CDR2 are MNHEY and SVGAGI. Trimming at V came to 4 bases and at J to 7 bases, leaving 6 bases not matched to a gene.

The V gene is TRBV29-1, the J gene TRBJ2-2, with D possibly TRBD1 on 6 matching bases. In germline, CDR1 is SQVTM, CDR2 ANQGSEA. Deletions cut 1 base from V and 7 bases from J, with 13 bases between. The CDR3 is 14 residues long. The CDR3 DNA sequence: TGCAGCGTTGAAGGTCTACAGGGAGACGGGGAGCTGTTTTTT. It is translated as CSVEGLQGDGELFF.

The V gene is TRBV29-1, the J gene TRBJ1-2; D gene unclear. The CDR3 is made up of 14 amino acids. The V and J ends lost 1 base and 8 bases respectively, with 17 bases between them. The germline CDR1 and CDR2 sequences are SQVTM and ANQGSEA. CDR3 DNA sequence: TGCAGCGTTGAAGGAAGTCCCAAGCGAGAGGGCTACACCTTC. Translated, it gives CSVEGSPKREGYTF.

This clonotype was observed a handful of times. The genes are TRBV29-1 and TRBJ2-7; TRBD2 matches 10 bases. This CDR3 contains 13 residues. V was clipped by 3 bases and J by 6 bases; unmatched bases: 5. The V gene's germline CDR1 is SQVTM and CDR2 ANQGSEA. The DNA for the CDR3 is TGCAGCGTTGATGGACTAGCGGTAAGCGAGCAGTACTTC. The encoded protein is CSVDGLAVSEQYF.

This clonotype was counted between two and nine times. The gene calls are TRBV4-2 and TRBJ2-1; D is unclear. The CDR3 length is 15 residues. Looked up from germline, CDR1 is LGHNA and CDR2 is YNFKEQ. The V end was cut by 1 base, the J end by 0 bases, with 7 bases between. The CDR3 sequence: CASSQGHRSYNEQFF. DNA for the CDR3: TGTGCCAGCAGCCAAGGGCACCGCTCCTACAATGAGCAGTTCTTC.

The chain is built from TRBV6-5 and TRBJ2-5; no firm D call. V lost 7 bases, J lost 1 base, and 13 bases lay in between. Looked up from germline, CDR1 is MNHEY and CDR2 is SVGAGI. The CDR3 sequence is 14 residues long. The CDR3 coding sequence is TGTGCCAGCATGGCGGAACCAGCCCAAGAGACCCAGTACTTC. It specifies CASMAEPAQETQYF.